The 27 T cell receptor beta chains reported below all come from one sample, sequenced in a study of blood T cell repertoires in COVID-19. Using immunoSEQ multiplex PCR, the repertoire was profiled, and TCRdb retains in-frame clones only, with some absent. The sample has 140,000 to 150,000 clones; 86% are singletons. The material sequenced was PBMCs or T cells enriched from blood (not recorded which). These receptors were obtained from a man aged 45-65 years who had recovered from COVID-19.

The J gene is TRBJ2-4, the V gene TRBV9, with 8 bases identical to TRBD1. The CDR3 is 16 residues long. Germline CDR1 SGDLS, CDR2 YYNGEE. After removal of 3 bases from V and 2 bases from J, the junction contained 7 bases not matched to a gene. For the CDR3, the DNA is TGTGCCAGCAGCGCCCAGGGGGCGCAGACCAAAAACATTCAGTACTTC. This translates into CASSAQGAQTKNIQYF.

The chain employs TRBV28 and TRBJ1-2; D gene unclear. V dropped 5 bases and J dropped 7 bases, with 23 bases sitting between them. The CDR3 has 16 amino acids. Germline assignment: CDR1 MDHEN and CDR2 SYDVKM. The CDR3 DNA reads TGTGCCAGCAGTGAATTTTTGTCTACGAACTTTGGTGGCTACACCTTC. Its protein product is CASSEFLSTNFGGYTF.

This clone has only a few counts. The genes are TRBV7-2 and TRBJ2-7; the match to TRBD2 covers 16 bases. V was pared by 8 bases and J by 0 bases, with 7 bases of the junction left unmatched. Germline loops: CDR1 SGHTA, CDR2 FQGNSA. The CDR3 has 17 amino acids. DNA of the CDR3: TGTGCCAGCCGGCGGGGACTAGCGGGAGGGGCCTCCTACGAGCAGTACTTC. This codes for CASRRGLAGGASYEQYF.

The chain joins TRBV3-1 (or the pseudogene TRBV3-2) to TRBJ2-1; D remains unclear. CDR3 length: 16 residues. CDR1 and CDR2 (germline): LGHDT, YNNKEL (reference sequence). Trimming shortened V by 3 bases and J by 4 bases, and 16 bases separated the two germline ends. The CDR3 DNA sequence: TGTGCCAGCAGCCAGGGCCTTCCGATTATTTACAATGAGCAGTTCTTC. This encodes CASSQGLPIIYNEQFF.

The rearrangement links TRBV5-1 to TRBJ2-5, with TRBD2 matching 7 bases. V shed 0 bases and J 1 base; nucleotides not matched to a gene: 3. This CDR3 comprises 15 residues. Germline V lookup: CDR1 SGHRS, CDR2 YFSETQ. Here the CDR3 DNA reads TGCGCCAGCAGCTTGGTGCCTAGCGGCCAAGAGACCCAGTACTTC. Its translation: CASSLVPSGQETQYF.

The chain employs TRBV7-9 and TRBJ2-3; D unresolved. V was cut by 5 bases and J by 2 bases, with 8 bases left in between. From germline, CDR1 is SEHNR and CDR2 FQNEAQ (reference sequence). The CDR3 length is 13 residues. The CDR3 bases are TGTGCCAGCAGCCCTAGACCCACAGATACGCAGTATTTT. Translation gives CASSPRPTDTQYF. The full variable domain, in which reference TRBV7-9 and TRBJ2-3 provide the parts outside the CDR3, is DTGVSQNPRHKITKRGQNVTFRCDPISEHNRLYWYRQTLGQGPEFLTYFQNEAQLEKSRLLSDRFSAERPKGSFSTLEIQRTEQGDSAMYLCASSPRPTDTQYFGPGTRLTVL.

The chain employs TRBV12-3 or TRBV12-4 and TRBJ2-5; TRBD2 is a possible D gene (6 bases). This CDR3 region has 13 residues. The V and J ends lost 5 bases and 10 bases respectively, with 17 bases between them. Here the CDR3 DNA reads TGTGCCAGCAGTCCCCGGGAGACCCAGGGCCAGTACTTC. Residues: CASSPRETQGQYF.

With respect to this clone: The sample contains more than one DNA sequence encoding this CDR3. This chain connects TRBV9 to TRBJ2-5, with D perhaps matching TRBD2 (5 bases). CDR3 size: 13 residues. CDR1 and CDR2 from the germline V gene are SGDLS and YYNGEE. V was cut by 0 bases and J by 5 bases, with 8 bases left in between. CDR3 DNA: TGTGCCAGCAGCGTAGTGGGCGGGGAGACCCAGTACTTC. Its protein is CASSVVGGETQYF. The full variable domain, completed using reference TRBV9 and TRBJ2-5, is DSGVTQTPKHLITATGQRVTLRCSPRSGDLSVYWYQQSLDQGLQFLIQYYNGEERAKGNILERFSAQQFPDLHSELNLSSLELGDSALYFCASSVVGGETQYFGPGTRLLVL.

The chain employs TRBV28 and TRBJ1-6; TRBD1 aligns across 10 bases. Germline V gene data show CDR1 as MDHEN and CDR2 as SYDVKM. The V segment lost 5 bases and the J segment 5 bases; nucleotides outside the gene matches: 6. This CDR3 has 16 amino acids. CDR3 DNA sequence: TGTGCCAGCAGTCAATCAGGGACAGGGGATAATTCACCCCTCCACTTT. This gives the protein CASSQSGTGDNSPLHF.

The rearrangement uses TRBV20-1 and TRBJ1-2, with TRBD1 matching 7 bases. V gave up 5 bases and J gave up 7 bases; unmatched junction bases: 4. CDR1 is DFQATT and CDR2 is SNEGSKA in the germline V gene (reference sequence). CDR3 length: 11 amino acids. In DNA, the CDR3 is TGCAGTGCTTCTCAGGGGGTTGGCTACACCTTC. The encoded protein is CSASQGVGYTF.

This chain connects TRBV30 to TRBJ2-6; D unresolved. V lost 5 bases, J lost 0 bases, and 5 bases lay in between. This CDR3 is 13 amino acids long. CDR1 and CDR2 (germline): GTSNPN, SVGIG (reference sequence). The CDR3 DNA sequence: TGTGCCTGGGAGAGCTCTGGGGCCAACGTCCTGACTTTC. Translated: CAWESSGANVLTF. Together with reference TRBV30 and TRBJ2-6, the CDR3 gives the full variable domain: SQTIHQWPATLVQPVGSPLSLECTVEGTSNPNLYWYRQAAGRGLQLLFYSVGIGQISSEVPQNLSASRPQDRQFILSSKKLLLSDSGFYLCAWESSGANVLTFGAGSRLTVL.

This clone appeared once. The V and J genes are TRBV15 and TRBJ1-5, with 10 nucleotides matching TRBD1. Unmatched junction bases numbered 1, after V lost 5 bases and J lost 0 bases. The CDR3 has 15 residues. The germline CDR1 and CDR2 sequences are LNHNV and YYDKDF (reference sequence). The CDR3 here is CATSRDRGSNQPQHF. The CDR3 coding sequence is TGTGCCACCAGCCGGGACAGGGGTAGCAATCAGCCCCAGCATTTT.

In this sample, this clone turned up once. The chain is built from TRBV12-3 or TRBV12-4 and TRBJ2-5; maybe TRBD2 (6 bases). Trimming took off 4 bases at V and 7 bases at J, with 13 bases between the two ends. CDR3 size: 13 residues. CDR3 nucleotides: TGTGCCAGCAGTTCAGGGCGGGAAGGGACCCAGTACTTC. Its protein product is CASSSGREGTQYF.

This chain connects TRBV28 to TRBJ1-6; a possible D gene is TRBD1 (5 bases). The CDR3 totals 17 residues. The germline V and J ends were trimmed by 5 bases and 3 bases, with 17 bases remaining between them. CDR1 MDHEN and CDR2 SYDVKM come from the germline V gene. CDR3 DNA: TGTGCCAGCAGTGCCTCTGACAGCCTCAACTATAATTCACCCCTCCACTTT. Translation gives CASSASDSLNYNSPLHF.

The V gene is TRBV18, the J gene TRBJ1-1; TRBD1 matches 10 bases. Germline V CDR1 and CDR2: KGHSH, LQKENI. The CDR3 totals 14 residues. The V segment lost 3 bases and the J segment 6 bases; nucleotides outside the gene matches: 4. CDR3 loop: CASSPTGGGPEAFF. The CDR3 DNA sequence: TGTGCCAGCTCACCGACAGGGGGCGGCCCTGAAGCTTTCTTT.

The rearrangement joins TRBV5-1 to TRBJ2-3; unclear D gene. Trimming removed 5 bases from V and 2 bases from J, with 15 bases in between. Germline-derived CDR1 and CDR2 are SGHRS and YFSETQ. This CDR3 contains 15 residues. The CDR3 coding sequence is TGCGCCAGCAGACGTACCGGGTTCCTCACAGATACGCAGTATTTT. This encodes CASRRTGFLTDTQYF. The full variable domain, with the rest looked up from reference TRBV5-1 and TRBJ2-3, is KAGVTQTPRYLIKTRGQQVTLSCSPISGHRSVSWYQQTPGQGLQFLFEYFSETQRNKGNFPGRFSGRQFSNSRSEMNVSTLELGDSALYLCASRRTGFLTDTQYFGPGTRLTVL.

The V and J genes are TRBV27 and TRBJ1-2; 7 nucleotides agree with TRBD1. The ends lost 6 bases at V and 5 bases at J; junction bases unmatched: 6. Germline CDR1 reads MNHEY; CDR2 reads SMNVEV (reference sequence). The CDR3 spans 13 residues. CDR3 sequence: CASSTTGVYGYTF. CDR3 bases: TGTGCCAGCAGCACAACAGGGGTGTATGGCTACACCTTC.

The chain has TRBV9 and TRBJ1-2, with D perhaps matching TRBD1 (6 bases). The V end was cut by 0 bases, the J end by 4 bases, with 10 bases between. CDR1 SGDLS and CDR2 YYNGEE come from the germline V gene. The CDR3 is 14 residues long. This chain's CDR3 is CASSVGGQSYGYTF. CDR3 DNA: TGTGCCAGCAGCGTAGGTGGACAGAGCTATGGCTACACCTTC.

The rearrangement links TRBV5-4 to TRBJ2-1; D might be TRBD2 (6 bases). This CDR3 spans 12 amino acids. Germline V lookup: CDR1 SGHNT, CDR2 YYREEE (reference sequence). With 10 bases removed from V and 4 bases from J, the gap between germline ends came to 12 bases. CDR3 sequence reads: CAARGRYNEQFF. Written as DNA, the CDR3 is TGTGCCGCCCGGGGGAGGTACAATGAGCAGTTCTTC.

The chain couples TRBV28 to TRBJ2-5; D is possibly TRBD1 (5 bases). The CDR3 spans 16 residues. The germline CDR1 and CDR2 sequences are MDHEN and SYDVKM. Trimming pared 2 bases from V and 4 bases from J, leaving 17 bases between. The CDR3 DNA reads TGTGCCAGCAGTTTAGCCGGTATAGACAGCCGAGAGACCCAGTACTTC. Translated, it gives CASSLAGIDSRETQYF.

The count of this clone is one. The chain employs TRBV18 and TRBJ1-5; no reliable D call. Germline V gene sequence: CDR1 KGHSH, CDR2 LQKENI. V was trimmed by 5 bases and J by 2 bases, leaving 10 bases between them. The CDR3 has 14 residues. DNA of the CDR3: TGTGCCAGCTCATCACAAACTGGCAATCAGCCCCAGCATTTT. The encoded protein is CASSSQTGNQPQHF.

By its share, this clone is medium-sized (0.01 to 0.1%). This chain connects TRBV30 to TRBJ1-3; D call uncertain. Germline CDR1 and CDR2: GTSNPN and SVGIG (reference sequence). V gave up 4 bases and J gave up 4 bases, with 11 bases separating them. CDR3 length: 13 amino acids. The chain's CDR3 is CAWTLGRGNTIYF. The CDR3 DNA is TGTGCCTGGACCTTAGGGAGGGGAAACACCATATATTTT. Filled out from reference TRBV30 and TRBJ1-3, the complete variable domain reads SQTIHQWPATLVQPVGSPLSLECTVEGTSNPNLYWYRQAAGRGLQLLFYSVGIGQISSEVPQNLSASRPQDRQFILSSKKLLLSDSGFYLCAWTLGRGNTIYFGEGSWLTVV.

The chain combines TRBV7-6 with TRBJ1-6, with 7 bases aligning to TRBD1. Germline values: CDR1 SGHVS, CDR2 FNYEAQ. V lost 4 bases to trimming and J lost 7 bases; unmatched junction nucleotides: 7. The CDR3 is 15 amino acids. Here the CDR3 DNA reads TGTGCCAGCAGCTCCCGACAGGGAAGCAATTCACCCCTCCACTTT. This translates into CASSSRQGSNSPLHF.

The genes are TRBV23-1 and TRBJ1-2; 10 nucleotides agree with TRBD1. TRBV23-1 is filed as an ORF, its function uncertain. V trimming: 0 bases; J trimming: 13 bases; junction bases outside the gene matches: 5. The CDR3 is 13 residues long. Here the CDR3 DNA reads TGCGCCAGCAGTCAATCGAGGGACAGGGGAGGCACCTTC. Its translation is CASSQSRDRGGTF.

In its sample, this clone was seen a few times. A junction end diverges from the germline sequence, so it may reflect a read error. The chain is built from TRBV28 and TRBJ1-2; D not certain. Germline lookup yields CDR1 MDHEN and CDR2 SYDVKM. The CDR3 has 15 residues. The CDR3 region is CASRLWEGNDYGYTF. CDR3 DNA: TGTGCCAGCAGGTTATGGGAGGGAAATGACTATGGCTACACCTTC.

The count of this clone is one. The rearrangement uses TRBV7-9 and TRBJ1-2, with 10 bases that match TRBD1. The CDR3 is 16 residues long. The trim removed 5 bases at V and 8 bases at J, leaving 14 bases unmatched. CDR1 is SEHNR and CDR2 is FQNEAQ in the germline V gene (reference sequence). DNA for the CDR3: TGTGCCAGCAGCATCAGACAGGGGGCCGAGGTACGGGGCTACACCTTC. As protein: CASSIRQGAEVRGYTF. The full variable domain, its missing parts supplied by reference TRBV7-9 and TRBJ1-2, is DTGVSQNPRHKITKRGQNVTFRCDPISEHNRLYWYRQTLGQGPEFLTYFQNEAQLEKSRLLSDRFSAERPKGSFSTLEIQRTEQGDSAMYLCASSIRQGAEVRGYTFGSGTRLTVV.

The rearrangement links TRBV28 to TRBJ1-4; tentative D call: TRBD1 (5 bases). The ends were cut back, 5 bases at V and 5 bases at J, with 18 bases in the middle. Germline CDR1 is MDHEN and CDR2 is SYDVKM. The CDR3 contains 16 residues. The CDR3 protein is CASSGNSGGRNEKLFF. For the CDR3, the DNA is TGTGCCAGCAGTGGCAATAGCGGGGGGAGGAATGAAAAACTGTTTTTT.